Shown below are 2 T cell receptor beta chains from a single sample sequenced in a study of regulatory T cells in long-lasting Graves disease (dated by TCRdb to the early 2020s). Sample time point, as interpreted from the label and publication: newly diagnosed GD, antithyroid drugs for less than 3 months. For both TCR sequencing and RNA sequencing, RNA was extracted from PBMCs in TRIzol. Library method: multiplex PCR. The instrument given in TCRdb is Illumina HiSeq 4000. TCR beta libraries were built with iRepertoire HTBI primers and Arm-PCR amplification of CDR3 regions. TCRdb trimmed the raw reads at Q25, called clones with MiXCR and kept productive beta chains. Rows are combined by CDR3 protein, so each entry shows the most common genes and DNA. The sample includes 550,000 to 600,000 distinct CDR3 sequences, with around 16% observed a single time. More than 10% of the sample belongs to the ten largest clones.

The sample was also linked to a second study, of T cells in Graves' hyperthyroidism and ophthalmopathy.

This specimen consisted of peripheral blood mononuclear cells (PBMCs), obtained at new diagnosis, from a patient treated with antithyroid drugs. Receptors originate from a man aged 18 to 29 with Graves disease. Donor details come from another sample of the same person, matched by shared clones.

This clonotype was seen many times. CDR3 sequence (DNA): TGTGCCAGCAGCTTAGCGGGAGTACGGCTAAAAAACATTCAGTACTTC. Its protein is CASSLAGVRLKNIQYF. The chain has TRBV13 and TRBJ2-4; a weak D match, TRBD2 (6 bases). The V gene lost 1 base and the J gene lost 4 bases, with 14 bases spanning the gap. CDR3 length equals 16 residues. CDR1 is PRHDT and CDR2 is FYEKMQ in the germline V gene (reference sequence). The whole variable domain, filled in from reference TRBV13 and TRBJ2-4, reads AAGVIQSPRHLIKEKRETATLKCYPIPRHDTVYWYQQGPGQDPQFLISFYEKMQSDKGSIPDRFSAQQFSDYHSELNMSSLELGDSALYFCASSLAGVRLKNIQYFGAGTRLSVL.

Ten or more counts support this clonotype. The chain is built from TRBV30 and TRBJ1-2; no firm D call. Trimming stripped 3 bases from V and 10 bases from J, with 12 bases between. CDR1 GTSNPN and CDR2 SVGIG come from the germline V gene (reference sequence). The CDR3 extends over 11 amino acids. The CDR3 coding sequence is TGTGCCTGGAGAGGCTCGAGAGTCTACACCTTC. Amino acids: CAWRGSRVYTF.